Presented here are 11 T cell receptor beta chains from one specimen sequenced in a study of CD8 T cells in Susac syndrome. The RNA, about 0.5 to 1 ug, was put through reverse transcription using random hexamers. TCRdb used MiXCR to reprocess the immunoSEQ multiplex PCR reads, holding one entry per CDR3 protein. Among under 200,000 distinct CDR3 sequences listed, 90% to 95% were seen once. The specimen was CD4+ T cells from PBMCs. All receptors derive from a human donor in good health.

V and J are TRBV6-5 and TRBJ2-7; the D gene is possibly TRBD2 (6 bases). The germline V gene encodes CDR1 MNHEY and CDR2 SVGAGI. The CDR3 extends over 14 amino acids. The V and J ends lost 2 bases and 4 bases respectively, with 12 bases between them. The CDR3 protein is CASSYRPGTYEQYF. CDR3 nucleotides: TGTGCCAGCAGTTACAGGCCAGGGACTTACGAGCAGTACTTC.

The CDR3 here is CASSRDRSGKEQYF. As DNA, the CDR3 is TGTGCCAGCAGTCGGGACAGATCGGGGAAAGAGCAGTACTTC. The chain carries TRBV5-4 and TRBJ2-7, with 7 bases aligning to TRBD1. V shed 5 bases, J shed 7 bases, and the junction held 12 bases outside the gene matches. Germline CDR1 SGHNT, CDR2 YYREEE (reference sequence). The CDR3 sequence is 14 residues long.

This clonotype showed up just once. J is TRBJ2-5 and V is TRBV4-1; either TRBD1 or TRBD2 may fit D (5 bases each). The CDR3 contains 16 residues. Germline CDR1 is MGHRA and CDR2 is YSYEKL. V was trimmed by 4 bases and J by 2 bases, leaving 17 bases between them. For the CDR3, the DNA is TGCGCCAGCAGCCGGATTCTGGGGACGTCTCAAGAGACCCAGTACTTC. Translation gives CASSRILGTSQETQYF.

The chain uses TRBV29-1 and TRBJ1-3; TRBD1 matches 7 bases. Germline V gives CDR1 SQVTM, CDR2 ANQGSEA. The length of the CDR3 is 17 residues. Trimming removed 0 bases from V and 2 bases from J; junction bases left unmatched: 10. CDR3: CSVEDQQKGAAGNTIYF. CDR3 sequence (DNA): TGCAGCGTTGAAGACCAACAAAAGGGGGCCGCTGGAAACACCATATATTTT.

The V call is TRBV6-5, the J call TRBJ1-2; D ambiguous. Germline loops: CDR1 MNHEY, CDR2 SVGAGI. This CDR3 has 14 amino acids. The germline V and J ends were trimmed by 6 bases and 2 bases, with 13 bases remaining between them. The CDR3 coding sequence is TGTGCCAGCAGCCTTTCCCAGGCAAACTATGGCTACACCTTC. Encoded protein: CASSLSQANYGYTF.

This clonotype was recorded a few times. V usage is TRBV20-1 and J usage is TRBJ1-2; D uncertain. The V gene's germline CDR1 is DFQATT and CDR2 SNEGSKA (reference sequence). This CDR3 region has 13 residues. V gave up 0 bases and J gave up 3 bases, with 8 bases separating them. The CDR3 sequence is CSARDRRDYGYTF. CDR3 DNA: TGCAGTGCTAGAGATCGAAGAGACTATGGCTACACCTTC.

The count of this clonotype is one. The chain uses TRBV20-1 and TRBJ2-7; 9 nucleotides align to TRBD2. Trimming cost V 6 bases and J 0 bases; bases outside gene matches: 6. Germline CDR1 reads DFQATT; CDR2 reads SNEGSKA (reference sequence). This CDR3 region has 14 residues. In DNA, the CDR3 is TGCAGTGCCCAACGTAGCGGGAGCTCCTACGAGCAGTACGTC. It encodes CSAQRSGSSYEQYV.

The chain has TRBV5-4 and TRBJ2-1; 11 nucleotides agree with TRBD2. CDR3 size: 17 residues. Germline V gives CDR1 SGHNT, CDR2 YYREEE (reference sequence). Trimming cost V 4 bases and J 2 bases; bases outside gene matches: 8. The CDR3 coding sequence is TGTGCCAGCAGCCCGGGACTAGCGGAGGCCACCTACAATGAGCAGTTCTTC. It translates to CASSPGLAEATYNEQFF.

The CDR3 DNA reads as TGTGCCAGCAGCCAAGAGGGACAGGGGAACGGCTACACCTTC. Translating gives CASSQEGQGNGYTF. The chain combines TRBV3-1 with TRBJ1-2; 10 bases are a match to TRBD1. After removal of 0 bases from V and 8 bases from J, the junction contained 3 bases not matched to a gene. This CDR3 has 14 amino acids. CDR1 and CDR2 (germline): LGHDT, YNNKEL (reference sequence).

As for this clonotype: A read error may produce the germline difference seen at one junction end. The chain has TRBV15 and TRBJ2-5, with TRBD2 matching over 7 bases. From germline, CDR1 is LNHNV and CDR2 YYDKDF (reference sequence). The CDR3 spans 13 residues. For the CDR3, the DNA is TGTACCACCACGCGGGGGTATGAAGAGACCCAGTACTTC. Its protein product is CTTTRGYEETQYF. Full variable domain (outside the CDR3, taken from reference TRBV15 and TRBJ2-5): DAMVIQNPRYQVTQFGKPVTLSCSQTLNHNVMYWYQQKSSQAPKLLFHYYDKDFNNEADTPDNFQSRRPNTSFCFLDIRSPGLGDTAMYLCTTTRGYEETQYFGPGTRLLVL.

The chain combines TRBV23-1 with TRBJ2-3; D is ambiguous. TRBV23-1 qualifies as an ORF whose function is uncertain. This CDR3 spans 12 amino acids. Trimming took off 1 base at V and 8 bases at J, with 7 bases between the two ends. The CDR3: CASSQWGSTQYF. The DNA of the CDR3 is TGCGCCAGCAGTCAATGGGGTAGTACGCAGTATTTT.